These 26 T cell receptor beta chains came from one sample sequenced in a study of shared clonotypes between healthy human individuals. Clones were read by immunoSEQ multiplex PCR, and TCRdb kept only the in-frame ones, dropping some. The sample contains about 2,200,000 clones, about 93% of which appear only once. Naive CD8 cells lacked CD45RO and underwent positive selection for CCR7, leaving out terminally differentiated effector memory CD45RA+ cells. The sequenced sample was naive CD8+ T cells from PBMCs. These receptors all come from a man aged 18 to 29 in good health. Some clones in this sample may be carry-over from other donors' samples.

In DNA, the CDR3 is TGTGCCAGTAGTCCGTTACTAGCGGGAGGGCGCATTGAGCAGTTCTTC. The encoded protein is CASSPLLAGGRIEQFF. The chain has TRBV19 and TRBJ2-1; 13 bases are a match to TRBD2. CDR1 is LNHDA and CDR2 is SQIVND in the germline V gene (reference sequence). The CDR3 runs 16 residues. J lost 9 bases, V lost 5 bases, and 10 bases had no gene match.

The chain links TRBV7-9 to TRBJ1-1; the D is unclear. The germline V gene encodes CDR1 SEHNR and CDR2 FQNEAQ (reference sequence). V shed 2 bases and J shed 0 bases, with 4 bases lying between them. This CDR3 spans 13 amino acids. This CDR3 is CASSLTLNTEAFF. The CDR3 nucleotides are TGTGCCAGCAGCTTAACCCTGAACACTGAAGCTTTCTTT. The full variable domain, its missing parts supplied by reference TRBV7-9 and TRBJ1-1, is DTGVSQNPRHKITKRGQNVTFRCDPISEHNRLYWYRQTLGQGPEFLTYFQNEAQLEKSRLLSDRFSAERPKGSFSTLEIQRTEQGDSAMYLCASSLTLNTEAFFGQGTRLTVV.

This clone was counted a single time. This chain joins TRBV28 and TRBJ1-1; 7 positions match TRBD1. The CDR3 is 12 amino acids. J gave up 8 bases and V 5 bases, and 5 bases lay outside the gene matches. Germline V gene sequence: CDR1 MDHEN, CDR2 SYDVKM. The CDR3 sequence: CASSDPGQEAFF. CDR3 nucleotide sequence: TGTGCCAGCAGTGATCCGGGACAGGAAGCTTTCTTT.

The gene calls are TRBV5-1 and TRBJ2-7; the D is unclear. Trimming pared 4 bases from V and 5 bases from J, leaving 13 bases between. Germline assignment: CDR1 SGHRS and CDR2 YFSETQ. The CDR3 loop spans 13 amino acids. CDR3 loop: CASSPTGPDEQYF. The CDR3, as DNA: TGCGCCAGCAGCCCCACCGGACCGGACGAGCAGTACTTC.

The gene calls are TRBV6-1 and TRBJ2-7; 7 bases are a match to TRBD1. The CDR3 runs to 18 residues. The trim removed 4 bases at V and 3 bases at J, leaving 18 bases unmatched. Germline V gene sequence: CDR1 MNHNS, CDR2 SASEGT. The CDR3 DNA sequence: TGTGCCAGCAGTGGGGAAAGAGACAGGGTTTGGAGTATCTACGAGCAGTACTTC. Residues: CASSGERDRVWSIYEQYF.

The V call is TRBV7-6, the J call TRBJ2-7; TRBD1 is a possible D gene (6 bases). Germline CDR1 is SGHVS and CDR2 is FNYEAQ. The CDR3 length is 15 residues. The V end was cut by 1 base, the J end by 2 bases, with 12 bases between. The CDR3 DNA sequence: TGTGCCAGCAGCTTAGGGGGGCGGGCCCCCTACGAGCAGTACTTC. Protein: CASSLGGRAPYEQYF. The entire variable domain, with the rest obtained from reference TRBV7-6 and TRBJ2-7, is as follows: GAGVSQSPRYKVTKRGQDVALRCDPISGHVSLYWYRQALGQGPEFLTYFNYEAQQDKSGLPNDRFSAERPEGSISTLTIQRTEQRDSAMYRCASSLGGRAPYEQYFGPGTRLTVT.

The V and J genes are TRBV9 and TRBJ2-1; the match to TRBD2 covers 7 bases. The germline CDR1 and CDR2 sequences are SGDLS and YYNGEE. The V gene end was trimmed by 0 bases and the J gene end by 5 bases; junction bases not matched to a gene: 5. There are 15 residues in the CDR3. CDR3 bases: TGTGCCAGCAGCGTAGTGGGAGGGTCCCACAATGAGCAGTTCTTC. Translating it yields CASSVVGGSHNEQFF.

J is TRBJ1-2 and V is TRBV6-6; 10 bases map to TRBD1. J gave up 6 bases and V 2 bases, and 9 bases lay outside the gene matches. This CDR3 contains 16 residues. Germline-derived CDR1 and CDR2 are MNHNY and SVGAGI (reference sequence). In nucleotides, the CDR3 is TGTGCCAGCAGTTACGTGACAGGGGGCCCATTGGATGGCTACACCTTC. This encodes CASSYVTGGPLDGYTF.

CDR3 nucleotides: TGCGCCAGCAGCTTCTCCAGGGGGAGGAACAATGAGCAGTTCTTC. Its protein product is CASSFSRGRNNEQFF. V usage is TRBV5-1 and J usage is TRBJ2-1; D is possibly TRBD1 (7 bases). There are 15 residues in the CDR3. Germline V CDR1 and CDR2: SGHRS, YFSETQ. Between the trimmed V and J ends, which lost 2 bases and 5 bases, there was a span of 14 bases.

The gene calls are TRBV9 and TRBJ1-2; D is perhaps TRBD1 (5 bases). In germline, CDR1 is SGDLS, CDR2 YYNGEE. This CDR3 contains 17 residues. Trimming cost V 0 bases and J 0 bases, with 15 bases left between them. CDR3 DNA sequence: TGTGCCAGCAGCGTAGGCCCGAGCAGGGATGCTAACTATGGCTACACCTTC. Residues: CASSVGPSRDANYGYTF.

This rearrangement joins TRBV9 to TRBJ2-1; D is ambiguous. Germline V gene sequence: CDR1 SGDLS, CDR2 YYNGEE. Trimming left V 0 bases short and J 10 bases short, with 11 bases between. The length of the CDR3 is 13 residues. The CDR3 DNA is TGTGCCAGCAGCGTAGGGCCTTACGGGGAGCAGTTCTTC. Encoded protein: CASSVGPYGEQFF.

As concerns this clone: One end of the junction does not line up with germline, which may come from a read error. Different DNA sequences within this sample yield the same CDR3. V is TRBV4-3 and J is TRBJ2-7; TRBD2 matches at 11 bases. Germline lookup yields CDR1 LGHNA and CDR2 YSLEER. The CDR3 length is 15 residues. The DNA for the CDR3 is TGCGCCAGCAGCCAAGGACTAGCGGGAACCTACGAGCAATACTTC. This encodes CASSQGLAGTYEQYF.

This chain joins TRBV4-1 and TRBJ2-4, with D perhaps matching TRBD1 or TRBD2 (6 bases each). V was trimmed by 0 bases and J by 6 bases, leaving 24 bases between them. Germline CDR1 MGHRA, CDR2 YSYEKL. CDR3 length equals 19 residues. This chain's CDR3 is CASSQDGGTRNSFLNIQYF. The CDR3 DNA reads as TGCGCCAGCAGCCAAGATGGGGGGACACGGAACTCTTTTTTAAACATTCAGTACTTC.

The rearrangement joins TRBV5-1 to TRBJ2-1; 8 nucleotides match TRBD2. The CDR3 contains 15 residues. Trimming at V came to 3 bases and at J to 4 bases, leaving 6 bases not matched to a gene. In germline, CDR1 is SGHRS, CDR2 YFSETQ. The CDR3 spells CASSSWSGRYNEQFF. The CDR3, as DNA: TGCGCCAGCAGCTCATGGAGCGGGAGATACAATGAGCAGTTCTTC.

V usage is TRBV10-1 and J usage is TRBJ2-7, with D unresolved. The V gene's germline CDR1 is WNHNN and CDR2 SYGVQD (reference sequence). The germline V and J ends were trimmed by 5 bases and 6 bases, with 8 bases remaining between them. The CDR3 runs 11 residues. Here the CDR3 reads CASSQAGEQYF. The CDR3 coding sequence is TGCGCCAGCAGTCAAGCCGGCGAGCAGTACTTC.

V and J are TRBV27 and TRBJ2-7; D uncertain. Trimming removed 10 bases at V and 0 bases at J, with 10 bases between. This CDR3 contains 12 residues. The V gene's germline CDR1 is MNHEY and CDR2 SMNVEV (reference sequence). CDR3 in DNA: TGTGCCATTTCTCATGGCTCCTACGAGCAGTACTTC. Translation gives CAISHGSYEQYF.

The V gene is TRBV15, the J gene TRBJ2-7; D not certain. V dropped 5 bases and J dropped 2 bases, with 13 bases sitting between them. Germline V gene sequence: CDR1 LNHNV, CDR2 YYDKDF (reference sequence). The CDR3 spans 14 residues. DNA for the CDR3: TGTGCCACCAGCGGCGACCGAGTTCCCTACGAGCAGTACTTC. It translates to CATSGDRVPYEQYF.

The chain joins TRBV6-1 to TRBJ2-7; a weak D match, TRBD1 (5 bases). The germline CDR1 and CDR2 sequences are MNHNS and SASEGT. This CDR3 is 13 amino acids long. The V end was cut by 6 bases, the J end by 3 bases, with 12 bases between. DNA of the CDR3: TGTGCCAGCAGGGAGAAGGGGTTCTACGAGCAGTACTTC. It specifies CASREKGFYEQYF.

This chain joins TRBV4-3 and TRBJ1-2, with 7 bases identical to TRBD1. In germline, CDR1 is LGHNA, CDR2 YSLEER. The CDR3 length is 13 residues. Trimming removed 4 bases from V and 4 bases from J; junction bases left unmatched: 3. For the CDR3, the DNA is TGCGCCAGCAGCCCGGGACAGCCCTATGGCTACACCTTC. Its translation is CASSPGQPYGYTF.

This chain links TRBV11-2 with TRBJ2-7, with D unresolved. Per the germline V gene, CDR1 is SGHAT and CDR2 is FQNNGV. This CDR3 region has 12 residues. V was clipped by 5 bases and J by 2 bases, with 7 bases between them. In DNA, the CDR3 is TGTGCCAGCAGCATCCCGGCCTACGAGCAGTACTTC. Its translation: CASSIPAYEQYF.

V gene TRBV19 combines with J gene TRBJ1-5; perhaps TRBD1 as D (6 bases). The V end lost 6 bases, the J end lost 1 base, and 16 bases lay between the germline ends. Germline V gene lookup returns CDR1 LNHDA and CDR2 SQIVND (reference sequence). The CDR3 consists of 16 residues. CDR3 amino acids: CASSGAGGLSNQPQHF. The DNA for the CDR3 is TGTGCCAGTAGCGGTGCCGGGGGCTTGAGCAATCAGCCCCAGCATTTT.

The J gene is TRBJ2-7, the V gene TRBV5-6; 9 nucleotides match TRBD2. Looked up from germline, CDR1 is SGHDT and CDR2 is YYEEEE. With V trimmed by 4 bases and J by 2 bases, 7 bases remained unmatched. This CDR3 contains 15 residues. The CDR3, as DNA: TGTGCCAGCAGCGAGAGGGCGGGAGGGCCCTACGAGCAGTACTTC. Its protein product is CASSERAGGPYEQYF.

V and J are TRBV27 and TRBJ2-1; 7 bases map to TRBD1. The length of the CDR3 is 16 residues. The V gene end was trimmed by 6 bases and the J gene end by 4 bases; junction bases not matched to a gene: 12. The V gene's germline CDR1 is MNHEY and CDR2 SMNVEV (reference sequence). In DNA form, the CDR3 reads TGTGCCAGCAGGGGGACCGGGACAGCGGTGTACAATGAGCAGTTCTTC. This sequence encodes CASRGTGTAVYNEQFF.

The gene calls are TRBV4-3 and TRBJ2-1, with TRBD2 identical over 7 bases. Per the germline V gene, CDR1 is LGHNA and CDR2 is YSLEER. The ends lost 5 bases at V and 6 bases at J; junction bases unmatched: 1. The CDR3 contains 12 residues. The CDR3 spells CASSGRGNEQFF. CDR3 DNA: TGCGCCAGCAGCGGGAGGGGCAATGAGCAGTTCTTC.

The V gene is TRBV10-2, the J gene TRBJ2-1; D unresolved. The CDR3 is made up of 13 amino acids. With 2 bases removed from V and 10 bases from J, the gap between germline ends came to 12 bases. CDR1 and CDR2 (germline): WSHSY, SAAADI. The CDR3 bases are TGCGCCAGCAGTGAGATGATTCGGCGAGAGCAGTTCTTC. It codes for CASSEMIRREQFF.

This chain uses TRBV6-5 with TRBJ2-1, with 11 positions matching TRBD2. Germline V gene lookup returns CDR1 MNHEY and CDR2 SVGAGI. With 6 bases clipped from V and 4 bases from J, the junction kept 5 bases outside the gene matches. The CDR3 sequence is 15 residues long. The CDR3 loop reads CASSATSGIYNEQFF. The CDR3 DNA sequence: TGTGCCAGCAGCGCGACTAGCGGGATTTACAATGAGCAGTTCTTC.